These 13 T cell receptor beta chains share one sample of origin, sequenced in a study of T cells in Graves' hyperthyroidism and ophthalmopathy. TCR beta CDR3 regions were amplified from RNA transcripts. The HTBI primer set was used in a first-round RT-PCR of the TCR CDR3. TCRdb analysed the multiplex PCR reads with MiXCR anew, one entry per CDR3 protein. The sample holds about 560,000 distinct CDR3 sequences; more than 15% are singletons and the top ten take around 7.3%. Material for sequencing was blood. The receptor source for this set is a woman younger than 45 with Graves' hyperthyroidism.

This clonotype was picked up many times. This sequence joins TRBV7-2 and TRBJ2-7; TRBD2 aligns across 13 bases. Trimming cost V 5 bases and J 5 bases; bases outside gene matches: 15. CDR3 size: 18 residues. The V gene's germline CDR1 is SGHTA and CDR2 FQGNSA. The DNA for the CDR3 is TGTGCCAGCAGCAGGGGACTAGCGGGACCCCGAGGGGGGGACGAGCAGTACTTC. Amino acids: CASSRGLAGPRGGDEQYF.

This clonotype was seen more than once but under ten times. The rearrangement joins TRBV12-3 or TRBV12-4 to TRBJ1-2; tentatively, D is TRBD1 (6 bases). The CDR3 length is 23 residues. V lost 0 bases and J 1 base, leaving 33 bases between the germline ends. The CDR3 DNA is TGTGCCAGCAGTTTAGCGCGGCTGGGAGGGGGGCGAGGGACGGAAGGAGGTAACTATGGCTACACCTTC. Its protein product is CASSLARLGGGRGTEGGNYGYTF.

This clonotype has at least ten counts. This chain uses TRBV20-1 with TRBJ2-1; D is possibly TRBD2 (5 bases). V lost 6 bases to trimming and J lost 7 bases, with 19 bases between them. CDR1 is DFQATT, CDR2 SNEGSKA, per germline (reference sequence). This CDR3 has 14 residues. CDR3 loop: CSAAPQSGGNEQFF. CDR3 nucleotides: TGCAGTGCCGCCCCCCAAAGCGGTGGTAATGAGCAGTTCTTC.

At least ten counts were recorded for this clonotype. V gene TRBV20-1 combines with J gene TRBJ2-4; 7 nucleotides match TRBD1. V shed 0 bases and J 5 bases; nucleotides not matched to a gene: 7. Germline CDR1 DFQATT, CDR2 SNEGSKA (reference sequence). CDR3 length: 15 amino acids. The DNA for the CDR3 is TGCAGTGCTAGAGATGGGACAGACTGGGAAAACATTCAGTACTTC. Translated: CSARDGTDWENIQYF.

This clonotype was counted at least ten times. V usage is TRBV10-1 and J usage is TRBJ2-1; weak D call: TRBD2 (7 bases). The CDR3 totals 16 residues. CDR1 is WNHNN and CDR2 is SYGVQD in the germline V gene (reference sequence). Trimming stripped 6 bases from V and 4 bases from J, with 19 bases between. In DNA form, the CDR3 reads TGCGCCAGCAGCCCAGGGGAACCTAGCGGATACAATGAGCAGTTCTTC. Its protein is CASSPGEPSGYNEQFF.

The chain carries TRBV7-6 and TRBJ1-2, with 8 nucleotides matching TRBD1. Germline V gives CDR1 SGHVS, CDR2 FNYEAQ. The CDR3 covers 18 residues. Trimming at V came to 1 base and at J to 0 bases, leaving 10 bases not matched to a gene. CDR3 region: CASSLDVPDREANYGYTF. CDR3 sequence (DNA): TGTGCCAGCAGCTTAGACGTCCCGGACAGGGAAGCTAACTATGGCTACACCTTC.

The sample holds many counts of this clonotype. The V gene is TRBV10-3, the J gene TRBJ2-7, with TRBD1 matching over 9 bases. Germline CDR1 and CDR2: ENHRY and SYGVKD. The CDR3 extends over 14 amino acids. V dropped 10 bases and J dropped 6; count of bases not matched to a gene: 13. The CDR3 sequence: CATAPGQGYGEQYF. DNA for the CDR3: TGTGCCACCGCCCCGGGACAGGGATATGGCGAGCAGTACTTC.

This clonotype has ten or more counts. V gene TRBV27 combines with J gene TRBJ2-7; no reliable D call. Per the germline V gene, CDR1 is MNHEY and CDR2 is SMNVEV (reference sequence). V lost 3 bases and J 4 bases, leaving 22 bases between the germline ends. The CDR3 extends over 17 amino acids. In nucleotides, the CDR3 is TGTGCCAGCAGTTTTCGCCTGGGCGGCCGGATTGGTTACGAGCAGTACTTC. Its protein is CASSFRLGGRIGYEQYF.

In its sample, this clonotype was seen many times. J is TRBJ2-4 and V is TRBV7-8; D may be TRBD1 or TRBD2 (7 bases each). The V end lost 1 base, the J end lost 9 bases, and 16 bases lay between the germline ends. CDR1 is SGHVS and CDR2 is FQNEAQ in the germline V gene. The CDR3 totals 15 residues. DNA of the CDR3: TGTGCCAGCAGCTTAGTGGGAGGGGCAGGGGGCATTCAGTACTTC. Translating gives CASSLVGGAGGIQYF.

The CDR3 here is CASSDSGTYNEQFF. The CDR3 DNA is TGTGCCAGCAGTGATAGCGGAACCTACAATGAGCAGTTCTTC. V usage is TRBV25-1 and J usage is TRBJ2-1, with TRBD2 as a possible D gene (6 bases). Looked up from germline, CDR1 is MGHDK and CDR2 is SYGVNS. The CDR3 contains 14 residues. Trimming left V 3 bases short and J 2 bases short, with 8 bases between. Using reference TRBV25-1 and TRBJ2-1 for the parts outside the CDR3, the full variable domain is EADIYQTPRYLVIGTGKKITLECSQTMGHDKMYWYQQDPGMELHLIHYSYGVNSTEKGDLSSESTVSRIRTEHFPLTLESARPSHTSQYLCASSDSGTYNEQFFGPGTRLTVL.

The V gene is TRBV20-1, the J gene TRBJ2-3; 7 bases are a match to TRBD2. V shed 7 bases, J shed 5 bases, and the junction held 6 bases outside the gene matches. The CDR3 length is 12 residues. Germline loops: CDR1 DFQATT, CDR2 SNEGSKA (reference sequence). CDR3 sequence: CSEGGRGDTQYF. Here the CDR3 DNA reads TGCAGTGAAGGAGGGAGGGGAGATACGCAGTATTTT.

This clonotype has a handful of counts. J is TRBJ2-5 and V is TRBV4-1; tentatively, D is TRBD1 (6 bases). The germline CDR1 and CDR2 sequences are MGHRA and YSYEKL. V was clipped by 0 bases and J by 1 base, with 12 bases between them. The CDR3 consists of 16 residues. In DNA form, the CDR3 reads TGCGCCAGCAGCCAAGAAGGCACAGGGCCCCAAGAGACCCAGTACTTC. Its translation is CASSQEGTGPQETQYF.

Only a few counts were recorded for this clonotype. This sequence joins TRBV7-9 and TRBJ2-1; unclear D gene. The CDR3 has 13 amino acids. CDR1 and CDR2 (germline): SEHNR, FQNEAQ (reference sequence). Trimming removed 10 bases from V and 3 bases from J, with 13 bases in between. CDR3 DNA sequence: TGTGCCACCCGAGACGCAGGCTACAATGAGCAGTTCTTC. The encoded protein is CATRDAGYNEQFF.